The 18 T cell receptor beta chains given below trace back to one sample, sequenced in a study of T-cell reconstitution after alpha-beta-depleted transplantation in children. During its preparation, the TCRbeta library received unique molecular identifiers. TCRdb re-analysed the PCR reads in MiXCR, keeping a single row per CDR3 protein. The repertoire holds 600,000 to 800,000 distinct CDR3 sequences, with about an eighth as singletons. Sample: PBMCs, taken before TCRalphabeta/CD19-depleted stem cell transplant. Source of these receptors: a girl aged 2 to 9 with congenital amegakaryocytic thrombocytopenia, due to receive a stem cell transplant.

This clonotype was picked up a small number of times. This chain connects TRBV6-1 to TRBJ2-1; 7 nucleotides agree with TRBD2. This CDR3 contains 16 residues. Per the germline V gene, CDR1 is MNHNS and CDR2 is SASEGT. Trimming took 7 bases from V and 5 from J; bases not matched to a gene: 14. CDR3 in DNA: TGTGCCAGCACGAGGGGAAAGGGACTAATCCACAATGAGCAGTTCTTC. It translates to CASTRGKGLIHNEQFF.

This clonotype was counted ten times or more. This chain connects TRBV5-1 to TRBJ2-1; the match to TRBD2 covers 7 bases. This CDR3 spans 16 amino acids. Germline CDR1 and CDR2: SGHRS and YFSETQ. The V and J ends lost 0 bases and 2 bases, in that order; junction bases with no gene match: 5. The DNA for the CDR3 is TGCGCCAGCAGCTTGGCCAATCTAGCGGCCTACAATGAGCAGTTCTTC. It is translated as CASSLANLAAYNEQFF.

This clonotype was seen a handful of times. CDR3 region: CSAWDRAGEAFF. Written as DNA, the CDR3 is TGCAGTGCGTGGGACAGGGCTGGTGAAGCTTTCTTT. V gene TRBV20-1 combines with J gene TRBJ1-1, with 9 bases matching TRBD1. Germline assignment: CDR1 DFQATT and CDR2 SNEGSKA (reference sequence). The V gene end was trimmed by 6 bases and the J gene end by 7 bases; junction bases not matched to a gene: 6. The CDR3 totals 12 residues.

The CDR3 coding sequence is TGTGCCAGTAGCAAGCGGGAGGGGAGGGAGCTGTTTTTT. Residues: CASSKREGRELFF. The chain carries TRBV19 and TRBJ2-2; 10 nucleotides match TRBD2. CDR1 is LNHDA, CDR2 SQIVND, per germline (reference sequence). The ends lost 6 bases at V and 9 bases at J; junction bases unmatched: 4. The CDR3 consists of 13 residues. The variable domain in full, with the rest retrieved from reference TRBV19 and TRBJ2-2, is DGGITQSPKYLFRKEGQNVTLSCEQNLNHDAMYWYRQDPGQGLRLIYYSQIVNDFQKGDIAEGYSVSREKKESFPLTVTSAQKNPTAFYLCASSKREGRELFFGEGSRLTVL.

This clonotype came up a few times. CDR3 loop: CSARSGFHEQYF. CDR3 nucleotide sequence: TGCAGTGCTAGATCGGGGTTCCACGAGCAGTACTTC. This chain connects TRBV20-1 to TRBJ2-7; TRBD2 is a possible D gene (5 bases). V was cut by 2 bases and J by 5 bases, with 10 bases left in between. The CDR3 loop spans 12 amino acids. The germline CDR1 and CDR2 sequences are DFQATT and SNEGSKA (reference sequence).

This clonotype was seen ten or more times. V gene TRBV5-6 combines with J gene TRBJ2-5; D not certain. This CDR3 comprises 12 residues. Trimming pared 3 bases from V and 4 bases from J, leaving 7 bases between. CDR1 is SGHDT and CDR2 is YYEEEE in the germline V gene. The chain's CDR3 is CASSYERETQYF. For the CDR3, the DNA is TGTGCCAGCAGCTATGAAAGAGAGACCCAGTACTTC.

This clonotype was observed at least ten times. V is TRBV4-1 and J is TRBJ2-3; D remains ambiguous. This CDR3 is 14 amino acids long. The V and J ends lost 5 bases and 4 bases respectively, with 13 bases between them. CDR1 and CDR2 (germline): MGHRA, YSYEKL. The CDR3 coding sequence is TGCGCCAGCAGCGGAAGGCTCGGCGCAGATACGCAGTATTTT. As protein: CASSGRLGADTQYF.

There are a few counts of this clonotype. The chain joins TRBV4-1 to TRBJ2-5; no definite D call. There are 14 residues in the CDR3. Germline V gene lookup returns CDR1 MGHRA and CDR2 YSYEKL. The V end lost 0 bases, the J end lost 5 bases, and 10 bases lay between the germline ends. The CDR3 is CASSQETGPETQYF. CDR3 in DNA: TGCGCCAGCAGCCAAGAAACCGGCCCGGAGACCCAGTACTTC.

Only a few counts were recorded for this clonotype. The gene calls are TRBV20-1 and TRBJ1-2; possibly TRBD1 for D (5 bases). With 4 bases removed from V and 3 bases from J, the gap between germline ends came to 6 bases. This CDR3 has 11 amino acids. Germline CDR1 is DFQATT and CDR2 is SNEGSKA (reference sequence). The CDR3: CSATGYYGYTF. The CDR3, as DNA: TGCAGTGCTACAGGGTACTATGGCTACACCTTC.

This clonotype occurred many times. The chain links TRBV10-3 to TRBJ2-1; 13 nucleotides line up with TRBD2. V lost 6 bases to trimming and J lost 2 bases; unmatched junction nucleotides: 10. The length of the CDR3 is 18 residues. CDR1 is ENHRY, CDR2 SYGVKD, per germline. The CDR3 here is CAISAGTSGTIAYNEQFF. The DNA for the CDR3 is TGTGCCATCAGCGCCGGGACTAGCGGGACTATCGCCTACAATGAGCAGTTCTTC.

This clonotype was counted ten times or more. This chain links TRBV12-3 or TRBV12-4 with TRBJ2-1, with 10 bases matching TRBD2. Losses at the gene ends were 2 bases for V and 8 bases for J; bases not matched to a gene: 9. The CDR3 covers 16 residues. CDR3 region: CASSLYLAGVMYEQFF. As DNA, the CDR3 is TGTGCCAGCAGTTTATATCTAGCGGGAGTTATGTATGAGCAGTTCTTC.

The chain has TRBV20-1 and TRBJ2-1, with 8 nucleotides matching TRBD2. V shed 4 bases, J shed 15 bases, and the junction held 14 bases outside the gene matches. This CDR3 has 13 amino acids. In germline, CDR1 is DFQATT, CDR2 SNEGSKA (reference sequence). The CDR3 here is CSATPGLVSVAFF. The CDR3 region has the DNA TGCAGTGCTACCCCGGGACTAGTTTCCGTTGCGTTCTTC.

This clonotype has a handful of counts. The chain couples TRBV2 to TRBJ2-3; 10 bases fit TRBD2. The trim removed 9 bases at V and 0 bases at J, leaving 0 bases unmatched. CDR1 and CDR2 from the germline V gene are SNHLY and FYNNEI. The CDR3 spans 13 residues. The CDR3 nucleotides read TGTGCCAGGGGACTAGCGAGCACAGATACGCAGTATTTT. Its translation is CARGLASTDTQYF. The variable domain in full, with the rest retrieved from reference TRBV2 and TRBJ2-3, is EPEVTQTPSHQVTQMGQEVILRCVPISNHLYFYWYRQILGQKVEFLVSFYNNEISEKSEIFDDQFSVERPDGSNFTLKIRSTKLEDSAMYFCARGLASTDTQYFGPGTRLTVL.

This clonotype came up many times. The chain has TRBV4-1 and TRBJ1-1; no clear D. Trimming took off 0 bases at V and 3 bases at J, with 14 bases between the two ends. Germline CDR1 MGHRA, CDR2 YSYEKL. The CDR3 has 16 amino acids. CDR3 DNA: TGCGCCAGCAGCCAAGATACTGCCTTACGCTACACTGAAGCTTTCTTT. As protein: CASSQDTALRYTEAFF.

The table lists this clonotype with a few counts. The rearrangement links TRBV11-1 to TRBJ1-2; D remains unclear. Germline values: CDR1 SGHAT, CDR2 FQDESV (reference sequence). Trimming shortened V by 3 bases and J by 0 bases, and 23 bases separated the two germline ends. CDR3 size: 19 residues. The CDR3 nucleotides read TGTGCCAGCAGCTTTTTCTTTGGGAGGGTTGATGTTGCTAACTATGGCTACACCTTC. This sequence encodes CASSFFFGRVDVANYGYTF.

On this clonotype itself: Given a much more abundant clone one base away, this may be a read error. V usage is TRBV20-1 and J usage is TRBJ2-2; possible D gene TRBD1, 6 bases. There are 12 residues in the CDR3. V was clipped by 6 bases and J by 9 bases, with 14 bases between them. The germline V gene has CDR1 DFQATT and CDR2 SNEGSKA (reference sequence). The CDR3: CSAATGPRELFF. CDR3 DNA: TGCAGTGCCGCAACAGGGCCCAGGGAGCTGTTTTTT.

This chain links TRBV10-3 with TRBJ2-7; 8 positions match TRBD1. The germline gives CDR1 ENHRY, CDR2 SYGVKD. The CDR3 length is 14 residues. The ends lost 10 bases at V and 3 bases at J; junction bases unmatched: 11. The chain's CDR3 is CATHETGEIYEQYF. DNA of the CDR3: TGTGCCACGCATGAGACAGGGGAAATCTACGAGCAGTACTTC.

This clonotype turned up a few times. The chain is built from TRBV6-5 and TRBJ2-3, with a weak D call TRBD2 (5 bases). The germline V gene has CDR1 MNHEY and CDR2 SVGAGI. V was clipped by 0 bases and J by 4 bases, with 14 bases between them. This CDR3 comprises 16 residues. DNA for the CDR3: TGTGCCAGCAGTTACTCGGCCAGCGGTAGCGCAGATACGCAGTATTTT. The encoded protein is CASSYSASGSADTQYF.